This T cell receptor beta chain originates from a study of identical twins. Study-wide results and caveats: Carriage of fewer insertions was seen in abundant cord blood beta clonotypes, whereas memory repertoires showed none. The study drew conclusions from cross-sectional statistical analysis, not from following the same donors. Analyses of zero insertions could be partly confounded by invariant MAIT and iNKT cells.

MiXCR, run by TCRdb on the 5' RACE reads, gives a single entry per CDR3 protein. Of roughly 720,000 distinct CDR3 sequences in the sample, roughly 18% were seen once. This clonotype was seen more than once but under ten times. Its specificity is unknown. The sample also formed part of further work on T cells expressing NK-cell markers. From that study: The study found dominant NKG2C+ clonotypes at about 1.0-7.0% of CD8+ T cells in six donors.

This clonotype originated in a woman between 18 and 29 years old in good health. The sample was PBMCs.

CDR3 in amino acids: CASSLEGTGGTDTQYF. As DNA, the CDR3 is TGCGCCAGCAGCTTGGAGGGGACAGGGGGCACAGATACGCAGTATTTT. The chain is built from TRBV5-1 and TRBJ2-3, with 10 bases identical to TRBD1. CDR3 size: 16 residues. Germline loops: CDR1 SGHRS, CDR2 YFSETQ. The junction had 2 bases not matched to a gene; V was cut back by 0 bases and J by 1 base.